These 10 T cell receptor beta chains came from one sample sequenced in a study of technical replicates of blood from a few donors. The table came from immunoSEQ multiplex PCR; TCRdb's copy has only in-frame clones and leaves some out. The sample lists roughly 76,000 clones, about 86% seen once, with 4.5% to 6% in the top ten. Sequencing was performed on PBMCs. Receptors were obtained from a human donor in good health. Some clones in this sample may be carry-over from other donors' samples.

The chain employs TRBV7-9 and TRBJ1-4; no clear D. V lost 5 bases and J lost 4, with 14 bases in between. Germline CDR1 is SEHNR and CDR2 is FQNEAQ (reference sequence). The CDR3 is 15 amino acids. The CDR3 is CASSPSGVNNEKLFF. Here the CDR3 DNA reads TGTGCCAGCAGCCCGTCCGGGGTTAATAATGAAAAACTGTTTTTT.

The rearrangement links TRBV11-3 to TRBJ2-1, with D tentatively TRBD2 (6 bases). The V gene's germline CDR1 is SGHNT and CDR2 YENEEA. The ends were cut back, 2 bases at V and 7 bases at J, with 9 bases in the middle. The CDR3 runs 13 residues. The CDR3 spells CASSLMGGNEQFF. Written as DNA, the CDR3 is TGTGCCAGCAGCTTAATGGGGGGTAATGAGCAGTTCTTC.

The CDR3 region is CASNFRQGGTDTQYF. In DNA form, the CDR3 reads TGTGCCAGCAACTTTAGACAGGGGGGCACAGATACGCAGTATTTT. V is TRBV5-4 and J is TRBJ2-3, with 9 positions matching TRBD1. The CDR3 has 15 amino acids. Unmatched junction bases numbered 6, after V lost 6 bases and J lost 1 base. CDR1 SGHNT and CDR2 YYREEE come from the germline V gene (reference sequence).

The genes are TRBV19 and TRBJ2-3, with 10 bases lining up with TRBD2. V trimming: 2 bases; J trimming: 2 bases; junction bases outside the gene matches: 1. CDR1 is LNHDA, CDR2 SQIVND, per germline (reference sequence). This CDR3 is 15 amino acids long. The CDR3 DNA reads as TGTGCCAGTAGTATAAGCGGGAGGGTCACAGATACGCAGTATTTT. It specifies CASSISGRVTDTQYF.

The rearrangement uses TRBV25-1 and TRBJ2-7; 9 bases line up with TRBD1. There are 15 residues in the CDR3. CDR1 is MGHDK and CDR2 is SYGVNS in the germline V gene. After removal of 7 bases from V and 3 bases from J, the junction contained 10 bases not matched to a gene. The CDR3 bases are TGTGCCAGCAACGGACAGGGGTCCGGCCTCTACGAGCAGTACTTC. Protein sequence: CASNGQGSGLYEQYF.

The chain has TRBV2 and TRBJ1-1; 8 bases fit TRBD1. The CDR3 consists of 17 residues. V was clipped by 4 bases and J by 1 base; unmatched bases: 11. CDR1 is SNHLY and CDR2 is FYNNEI in the germline V gene. In DNA form, the CDR3 reads TGTGCCAGCAGTGCCGGACAGGGAAAAGCTACGAACACTGAAGCTTTCTTT. It yields the protein CASSAGQGKATNTEAFF.

This chain joins TRBV29-1 and TRBJ2-1; tentative D call: TRBD2 (5 bases). The germline CDR1 and CDR2 sequences are SQVTM and ANQGSEA. V was shortened by 3 bases and J by 8 bases, with 14 bases between the two germline ends. This CDR3 has 13 amino acids. The CDR3 sequence is CSVERALLDEQFF. The CDR3 DNA reads as TGCAGCGTTGAGAGGGCCTTGTTGGATGAGCAGTTCTTC.

The chain combines TRBV6-4 with TRBJ2-2, with 10 bases fitting TRBD2. CDR3 length: 14 residues. The trim removed 5 bases at V and 5 bases at J, leaving 2 bases unmatched. In germline, CDR1 is MRHNA, CDR2 SNTAGT. The CDR3 here is CASSLAGDTGELFF. Written as DNA, the CDR3 is TGTGCCAGCAGTCTAGCGGGGGATACCGGGGAGCTGTTTTTT.

The V gene is TRBV2, the J gene TRBJ1-5; TRBD1 aligns across 7 bases. V trimming: 6 bases; J trimming: 0 bases; junction bases outside the gene matches: 2. Germline lookup yields CDR1 SNHLY and CDR2 FYNNEI. The CDR3 has 14 amino acids. The CDR3 region is CASRRQGSNQPQHF. The CDR3 region has the DNA TGTGCCAGCAGGCGACAGGGTAGCAATCAGCCCCAGCATTTT.

V and J are TRBV5-4 and TRBJ2-7; 10 bases line up with TRBD1. The CDR3 contains 14 residues. CDR1 and CDR2 (germline): SGHNT, YYREEE (reference sequence). The trim removed 4 bases at V and 4 bases at J, leaving 5 bases unmatched. The CDR3 sequence: CASSRGTGVYEQYF. The CDR3, as DNA: TGTGCCAGCAGCCGGGGGACAGGGGTTTACGAGCAGTACTTC.